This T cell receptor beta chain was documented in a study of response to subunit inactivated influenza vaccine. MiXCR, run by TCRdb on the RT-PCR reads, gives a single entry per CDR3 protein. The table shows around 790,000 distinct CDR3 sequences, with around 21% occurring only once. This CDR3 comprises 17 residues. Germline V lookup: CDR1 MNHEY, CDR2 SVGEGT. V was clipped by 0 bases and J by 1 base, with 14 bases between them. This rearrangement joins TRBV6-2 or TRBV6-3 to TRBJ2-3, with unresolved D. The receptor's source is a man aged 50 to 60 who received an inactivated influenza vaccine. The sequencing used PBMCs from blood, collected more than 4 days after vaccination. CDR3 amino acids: CASSYSAGRTGTDTQYF. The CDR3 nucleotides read TGTGCCAGCAGTTACTCGGCCGGTCGAACCGGCACAGATACGCAGTATTTT.